Presented here are 7 T cell receptor beta chains from one specimen sequenced in a study of OX40 agonist ivuxolimab in advanced cancers. Libraries were constructed by the immunoSEQ multiplex PCR assay. Held by TCRdb, this immuneACCESS table contains in-frame sequences only and omits some clones. Under half of the omission traces to an unresolved V gene where checked; the cause of the rest is unknown. A total of tens of thousands of clones appear in this sample, about nine tenths of them only once. More than 12% of the sample rests with the top ten. The input for sequencing was CD4+ or CD8+ T cells sorted from blood, taken in a trial of the OX40 agonist ivuxolimab. Receptor source: an adult with an advanced solid tumor such as melanoma, head and neck, liver or kidney cancer.

The V call is TRBV13, the J call TRBJ1-6; 7 nucleotides match TRBD1. Germline-derived CDR1 and CDR2 are PRHDT and FYEKMQ (reference sequence). Trimming cost V 7 bases and J 5 bases; bases outside gene matches: 5. This CDR3 comprises 14 residues. In nucleotides, the CDR3 is TGTGCCAGCACCTGGGACAGAAATAATTCACCCCTCCACTTT. As protein: CASTWDRNNSPLHF.

A few counts support this clone. This rearrangement joins TRBV7-9 to TRBJ1-2, with D uncertain. Trimming removed 4 bases at V and 3 bases at J, with 15 bases between. Germline CDR1 reads SEHNR; CDR2 reads FQNEAQ (reference sequence). The CDR3 length is 15 residues. The CDR3, as DNA: TGTGCCAGCAGCTCAGACGGGGAGGGATACTATGGCTACACCTTC. This sequence encodes CASSSDGEGYYGYTF.

The J gene is TRBJ2-7, the V gene TRBV28; D perhaps matches TRBD1 (6 bases). The CDR3 consists of 16 residues. CDR1 MDHEN and CDR2 SYDVKM come from the germline V gene. V was trimmed by 2 bases and J by 4 bases, leaving 18 bases between them. Here the CDR3 DNA reads TGTGCCAGCAGTTTAGCGGGCCGGAAAGGGGGTTACGAGCAGTACTTC. The encoded protein is CASSLAGRKGGYEQYF.

This sequence joins TRBV7-8 and TRBJ2-7; tentatively, D is TRBD1 (5 bases). The germline CDR1 and CDR2 sequences are SGHVS and FQNEAQ. This CDR3 contains 16 residues. V lost 2 bases and J lost 2, with 16 bases in between. CDR3 DNA sequence: TGTGCCAGCAGCTTAACAGGTCAGGAACTTACCTACGAGCAGTACTTC. This encodes CASSLTGQELTYEQYF.

The V call is TRBV7-6, the J call TRBJ2-5, with 10 bases fitting TRBD2. The germline CDR1 and CDR2 sequences are SGHVS and FNYEAQ. J lost 3 bases, V lost 3 bases, and 4 bases had no gene match. CDR3 length: 15 residues. CDR3 region: CASSFPSGSEETQYF. The CDR3 DNA reads TGTGCCAGCAGCTTCCCTAGCGGGAGTGAAGAGACCCAGTACTTC.

This clone appeared a few times. V and J are TRBV5-4 and TRBJ2-3, with 8 bases identical to TRBD2. The CDR3 sequence is 14 residues long. The V segment lost 4 bases and the J segment 3 bases; nucleotides outside the gene matches: 4. CDR1 SGHNT and CDR2 YYREEE come from the germline V gene (reference sequence). This CDR3 is CASSPRLATDTQYF. Here the CDR3 DNA reads TGTGCCAGCAGCCCCCGACTAGCGACAGATACGCAGTATTTT. Based on the CDR3 plus reference TRBV5-4 and TRBJ2-3, the full variable domain is ETGVTQSPTHLIKTRGQQVTLRCSSQSGHNTVSWYQQALGQGPQFIFQYYREEENGRGNFPPRFSGLQFPNYSSELNVNALELDDSALYLCASSPRLATDTQYFGPGTRLTVL.

The chain has TRBV4-2 and TRBJ2-3; the match to TRBD1 covers 7 bases. Germline CDR1 and CDR2: LGHNA and YNFKEQ. The CDR3 is 18 residues long. Trimming removed 0 bases from V and 3 bases from J; junction bases left unmatched: 12. The CDR3 spells CASSQETGTRTLTDTQYF. CDR3 DNA sequence: TGTGCCAGCAGCCAAGAGACAGGGACCAGAACCCTTACAGATACGCAGTATTTT.